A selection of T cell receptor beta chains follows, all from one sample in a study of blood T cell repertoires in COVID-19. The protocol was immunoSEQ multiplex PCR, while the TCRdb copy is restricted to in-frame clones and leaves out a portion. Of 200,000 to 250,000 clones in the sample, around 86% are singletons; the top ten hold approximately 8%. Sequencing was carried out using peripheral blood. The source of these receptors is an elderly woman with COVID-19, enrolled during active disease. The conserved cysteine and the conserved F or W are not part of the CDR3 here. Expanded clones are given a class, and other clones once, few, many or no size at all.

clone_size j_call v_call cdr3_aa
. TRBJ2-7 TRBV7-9 ATSPEPRGSYEQY
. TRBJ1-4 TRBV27 ASSLVPQGAHEKLF
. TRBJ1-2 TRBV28 ASSFGATGTGYT
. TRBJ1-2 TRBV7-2 ASSLEGQVVYGYT
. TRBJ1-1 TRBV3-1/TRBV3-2 ASSQGGGEAF
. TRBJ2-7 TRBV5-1 ASSNQGAVEQY
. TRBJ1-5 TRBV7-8 ASRGSPNQPQH
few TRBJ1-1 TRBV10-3 AILQGPYTEAF
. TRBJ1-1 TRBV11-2 ASSPRQILAGTEAF
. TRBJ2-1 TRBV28 ASRGVSKDNEQF
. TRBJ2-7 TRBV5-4 ASSPAPPGGRSEQY
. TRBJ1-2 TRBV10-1 ASSDRGSIPYGYT
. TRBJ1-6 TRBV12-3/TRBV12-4 ASSPRQNSPLH
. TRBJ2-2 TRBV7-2 ASSLAGPGTGELF
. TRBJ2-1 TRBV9 ASSLVGSGFNEQF
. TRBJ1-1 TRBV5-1 ASSFGRDTEAF
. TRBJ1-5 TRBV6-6 ASSYSWGDNQPQH
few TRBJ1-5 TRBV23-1 ASSQWAQAEPQH
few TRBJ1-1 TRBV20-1 TVDRHTEAF
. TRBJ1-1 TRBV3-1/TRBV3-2 ASSQEAGPGTEAF
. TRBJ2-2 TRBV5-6 ASSLPGQGKAGELF
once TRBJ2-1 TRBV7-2 ASSPGSTYNEQF
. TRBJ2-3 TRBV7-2 ASSVADTQY
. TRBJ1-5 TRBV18 ASSPSSGQALIQPQH
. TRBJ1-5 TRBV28 ASNLPGTGQQPQH
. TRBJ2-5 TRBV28 ASTAGGVQETQY
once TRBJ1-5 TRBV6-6 ASSYGQGEPQH
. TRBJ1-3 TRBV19 ASSLGQGDTIY
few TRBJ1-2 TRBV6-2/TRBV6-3 ASSYMYAVANE
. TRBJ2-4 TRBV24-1 ATSDPSGREGKNIQY
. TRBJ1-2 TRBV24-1 ATSGGGKSYGYT
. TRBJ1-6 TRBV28 ASRDTSSWTLH
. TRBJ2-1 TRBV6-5 ASSSRGLSQIQQF
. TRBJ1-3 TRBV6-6 ASSYSRDFVD
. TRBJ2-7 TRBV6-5 ASRDRVYEQY
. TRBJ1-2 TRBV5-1 ASSGQGEGYT
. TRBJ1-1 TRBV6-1 ASSEWQGRTEAF
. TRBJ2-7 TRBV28 ASSSPSTGSVYEQY
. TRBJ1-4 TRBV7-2 ASSGRGQGRANEKLF
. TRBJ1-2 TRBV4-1 ASSQYQGTYGYT
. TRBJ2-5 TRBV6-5 ASSYSLAGAQETQY
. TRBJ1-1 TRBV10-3 AISEPRVYTEAF
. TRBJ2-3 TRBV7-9 ASSVGQVPSTDTQY
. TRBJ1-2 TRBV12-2 ASRLLTGTGSVGYT
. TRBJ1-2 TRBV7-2 ASSFPSVLQGIYRGYT
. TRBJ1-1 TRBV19 ASRDRGAMGTEAF
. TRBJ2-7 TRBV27 ASSPSGRGVQY
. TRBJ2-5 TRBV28 ASSSGTGAQETQY
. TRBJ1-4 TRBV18 ASSPLNSGTANEKLF
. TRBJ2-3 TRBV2 ASRGGQATQY
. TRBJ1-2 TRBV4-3 ASSQDTGARLGYT
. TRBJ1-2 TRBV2 ASPMIIPA
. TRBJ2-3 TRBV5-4 ASSLELRLAGTDTQY
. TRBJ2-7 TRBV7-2 ASSDRQGTYEQY
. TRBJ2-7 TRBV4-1 ASSPRTGMSYEQY
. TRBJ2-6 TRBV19 ASSRATGGLAGANVLT